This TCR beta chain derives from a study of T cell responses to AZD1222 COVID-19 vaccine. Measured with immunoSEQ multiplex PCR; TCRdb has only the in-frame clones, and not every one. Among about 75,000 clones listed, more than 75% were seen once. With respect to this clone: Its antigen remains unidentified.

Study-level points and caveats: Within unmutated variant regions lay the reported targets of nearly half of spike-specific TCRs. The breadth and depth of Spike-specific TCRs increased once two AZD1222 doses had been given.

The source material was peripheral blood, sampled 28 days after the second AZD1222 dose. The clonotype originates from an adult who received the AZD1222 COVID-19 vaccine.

CDR3 protein: CASSLFGLITDTQYF. In DNA form, the CDR3 reads TGCGCCAGCAGCTTATTCGGACTGATCACAGATACGCAGTATTTT. The rearrangement joins TRBV5-1 to TRBJ2-3, with TRBD2 as a possible D gene (5 bases). The CDR3 contains 15 residues. CDR1 SGHRS and CDR2 YFSETQ come from the germline V gene. V lost 2 bases and J 2 bases, leaving 12 bases between the germline ends.